This TCR beta chain was sequenced for a study of PD-1 blockade in mismatch repair-deficient tumors. Turning to the study itself: Patients had approximately 11 mismatch repair-deficient cancer types, all previously treated and progressing.

This table comes from immunoSEQ multiplex PCR, and its TCRdb copy is limited to in-frame clones, with some not included. Of 49,000 or so clones in the sample, 65% to 85% were seen once. PCR or immunohistochemistry showed mismatch repair deficiency in every enrolled patient. The V end was cut by 5 bases, the J end by 1 base, with 24 bases between. Germline V CDR1 and CDR2: SGDLS, YYNGEE. The CDR3 is made up of 18 amino acids. V is TRBV9 and J is TRBJ1-1; the D gene is possibly TRBD1 (5 bases). Sequencing used peripheral blood, obtained 20 weeks after starting pembrolizumab. This TCR was sampled from an adult with mismatch repair-deficient cancer. CDR3 nucleotides: TGTGCCAGCAGTCATCACCCCGCCAGGGAGGGAAAGAACACTGAAGCTTTCTTT. Amino acids: CASSHHPAREGKNTEAFF.